This T cell receptor (beta chain) was retrieved from a study of cytomegalovirus exposure and HLA in healthy donors. Researchers ran the PCR with 60 Vbeta and 13 Jbeta primers. The protocol was immunoSEQ multiplex PCR, while the TCRdb copy is restricted to in-frame clones and leaves out a portion. The sample consists of roughly 180,000 clones, about 80% of them appearing once. Findings and caveats of the study: Three chains linked to CMV were shown in vitro to be specific for CMV antigens.

On this clone itself: Its antigen is not identified.

The ends lost 7 bases at V and 5 bases at J; junction bases unmatched: 15. There are 16 residues in the CDR3. Germline V CDR1 and CDR2: SNHLY, FYNNEI. The gene calls are TRBV2 and TRBJ2-7, with 9 bases identical to TRBD1. This sequence was found in a woman aged 25 to 39 in good health and CMV-seronegative. Sequenced input: PBMCs. This chain's CDR3 is CASTLTPGQGLHEQYF. For the CDR3, the DNA is TGTGCCAGCACTTTGACCCCGGGACAGGGCCTCCACGAGCAGTACTTC.